Following are 3 T cell receptor beta chains from one sample sequenced in a study of T cell repertoires in cytomegalovirus infection. TCRdb re-analysed the reads in MiXCR, keeping a single row per CDR3 protein. The sample gives over 100,000 distinct CDR3 sequences, under 30% of which show up once; around 80% is in the top ten. Their antigen targets remain unknown. The input for sequencing was CD8+ T cells from cultured PBMCs, taken from culture after CMV antigen stimulation. The origin of the receptors is a human donor in good health (CMV status not recorded). Some clones in this sample may be carry-over from other donors' samples.

This chain links TRBV28 with TRBJ1-2, with 10 bases matching TRBD1. In germline, CDR1 is MDHEN, CDR2 SYDVKM. The V segment lost 1 base and the J segment 8 bases; nucleotides outside the gene matches: 7. The CDR3 covers 15 residues. The CDR3: CASSLSGQGKRGYTF. The CDR3 bases are TGTGCCAGCAGTTTATCGGGACAGGGGAAGCGGGGCTACACCTTC.

This clonotype was counted only a few times. The genes are TRBV28 and TRBJ2-5; 13 nucleotides line up with TRBD2. Trimming removed 6 bases from V and 3 bases from J; junction bases left unmatched: 10. This CDR3 comprises 17 residues. Germline CDR1 is MDHEN and CDR2 is SYDVKM. CDR3 sequence (DNA): TGTGCCAGCAGGACGACTAGCGGGGGGCTGGAAGAAGAGACCCAGTACTTC. Encoded protein: CASRTTSGGLEEETQYF.

The table lists this clonotype with many counts. The chain carries TRBV4-1 and TRBJ1-2, with TRBD1 matching over 8 bases. J gave up 4 bases and V 7 bases, and 11 bases lay outside the gene matches. The CDR3 contains 15 residues. Per germline, CDR1 MGHRA and CDR2 YSYEKL. CDR3 residues: CASTIRQGFGYGYTF. DNA for the CDR3: TGCGCCAGCACCATAAGACAGGGGTTCGGCTATGGCTACACCTTC.